This passage covers 25 T cell receptor beta chains from one sample sequenced in a study of blood T cell repertoires in COVID-19. TCRdb keeps only in-frame clones here, not all; method: immunoSEQ multiplex PCR. Of roughly 300,000 clones listed, approximately 83% are singletons. The source material was PBMCs or T cells enriched from blood (not recorded which). The receptor source for this set is a woman in her forties with acute COVID-19.

J is TRBJ1-3 and V is TRBV15, with D perhaps TRBD1 (5 bases). Germline V gives CDR1 LNHNV, CDR2 YYDKDF (reference sequence). Trimming removed 0 bases from V and 0 bases from J, with 9 bases in between. The length of the CDR3 is 16 residues. The CDR3 protein is CATSRDLRDSGNTIYF. As DNA, the CDR3 is TGTGCCACCAGCAGAGATCTCAGGGACTCTGGAAACACCATATATTTT.

The chain joins TRBV7-2 to TRBJ1-6; 10 positions agree with TRBD1. The germline V gene encodes CDR1 SGHTA and CDR2 FQGNSA. V was clipped by 2 bases and J by 11 bases; unmatched bases: 9. The CDR3 is 16 amino acids. CDR3 loop: CASSLLGGTGVPPLHF. As DNA, the CDR3 is TGTGCCAGCAGCTTATTGGGAGGGACAGGGGTTCCACCCCTCCACTTT.

The CDR3 nucleotides are TGTGCCAGCAGCTTAGAAGGGGCCAATAATTCACCCCTCCACTTT. It is translated as CASSLEGANNSPLHF. The rearrangement uses TRBV7-9 and TRBJ1-6; tentatively, D is TRBD1 (5 bases). This CDR3 spans 15 amino acids. Germline V gene lookup returns CDR1 SEHNR and CDR2 FQNEAQ (reference sequence). V was cut by 1 base and J by 5 bases, with 9 bases left in between.

V gene TRBV27 combines with J gene TRBJ2-3, with D maybe TRBD1 (6 bases). V was cut by 8 bases and J by 4 bases, with 10 bases left in between. Germline CDR1 is MNHEY and CDR2 is SMNVEV (reference sequence). The CDR3 runs to 12 residues. The CDR3 sequence: CASSQGPDTQYF. DNA for the CDR3: TGTGCCAGCTCACAGGGTCCAGATACGCAGTATTTT.

V is TRBV7-6 and J is TRBJ2-1, with 7 bases fitting TRBD2. Trimming cost V 4 bases and J 1 base; bases outside gene matches: 13. Germline V gene data show CDR1 as SGHVS and CDR2 as FNYEAQ. This CDR3 is built from 18 residues. DNA of the CDR3: TGTGCCAGCAGCTCTCCGAGGGGCGGGAGAGGGTCCTACAATGAGCAGTTCTTC. Protein product: CASSSPRGGRGSYNEQFF.

This clone was observed a few times. The J gene is TRBJ1-2, the V gene TRBV25-1; 8 bases agree with TRBD1. Germline V lookup: CDR1 MGHDK, CDR2 SYGVNS. The CDR3 length is 14 residues. The trim removed 1 base at V and 4 bases at J, leaving 2 bases unmatched. In nucleotides, the CDR3 is TGTGCCAGCAGTGAATCAACAGGGGGCTATGGCTACACCTTC. Residues: CASSESTGGYGYTF.

The chain combines TRBV3-1 (or the pseudogene TRBV3-2) with TRBJ1-1; 7 nucleotides line up with TRBD1. V lost 3 bases to trimming and J lost 4 bases; unmatched junction nucleotides: 2. Per the germline V gene, CDR1 is LGHDT and CDR2 is YNNKEL (reference sequence). The CDR3 runs 13 residues. DNA of the CDR3: TGTGCCAGCAGCCAGACAGGGTTCACTGAAGCTTTCTTT. Encoded protein: CASSQTGFTEAFF.

The rearrangement joins TRBV28 to TRBJ2-1, with D tentatively TRBD2 (8 bases). Trimming took off 5 bases at V and 6 bases at J, with 38 bases between the two ends. Germline CDR1 and CDR2: MDHEN and SYDVKM. The CDR3 contains 22 residues. DNA for the CDR3: TGTGCCAGCAGTCCCTTATGGGCCCACAGGGGTTCCCGGCGACTAGCGTTCAATGAGCAGTTCTTC. Residues: CASSPLWAHRGSRRLAFNEQFF.

This chain connects TRBV6-1 to TRBJ1-4; D is perhaps TRBD1 (5 bases). This CDR3 is built from 16 residues. Germline CDR1 is MNHNS and CDR2 is SASEGT. Between the trimmed V and J ends, which lost 2 bases and 3 bases, there was a span of 13 bases. CDR3 in amino acids: CASSERVGASNEKLFF. In DNA form, the CDR3 reads TGTGCCAGCAGTGAAAGGGTTGGGGCGTCTAATGAAAAACTGTTTTTT.

The chain links TRBV5-1 to TRBJ1-5; D call uncertain. The CDR3 has 15 residues. Germline V lookup: CDR1 SGHRS, CDR2 YFSETQ. Trimming removed 0 bases at V and 9 bases at J, with 16 bases between. CDR3 sequence: CASSLEDSQEGPQHF. CDR3 in DNA: TGCGCCAGCAGCTTGGAGGACTCTCAAGAGGGGCCCCAGCATTTT.

This chain connects TRBV7-2 to TRBJ1-2; D is possibly TRBD1 (6 bases). The length of the CDR3 is 17 residues. Germline CDR1 is SGHTA and CDR2 is FQGNSA. The germline V and J ends were trimmed by 4 bases and 1 base, with 19 bases remaining between them. In DNA, the CDR3 is TGTGCCAGCAGCTACAAGACAGGACAACCCTATAACTATGGCTACACCTTC. Its translation is CASSYKTGQPYNYGYTF.

The chain has TRBV28 and TRBJ2-2, with 7 bases matching TRBD1. V lost 2 bases, J lost 5 bases, and 8 bases stayed unmatched. The CDR3 is 16 amino acids. The germline V gene encodes CDR1 MDHEN and CDR2 SYDVKM. CDR3 loop: CASSLVLSGGTGELFF. CDR3 DNA: TGTGCCAGCAGTTTAGTTCTATCAGGGGGAACCGGGGAGCTGTTTTTT.

The chain recombines TRBV19 with TRBJ2-1; possible D gene TRBD2, 6 bases. Trimming left V 2 bases short and J 2 bases short, with 16 bases between. This CDR3 is 17 amino acids long. CDR1 and CDR2 from the germline V gene are LNHDA and SQIVND (reference sequence). For the CDR3, the DNA is TGTGCCAGTAGTATAAAGTTCGGACTACCCCCCTACAATGAGCAGTTCTTC. Translation gives CASSIKFGLPPYNEQFF.

The J gene is TRBJ2-2, the V gene TRBV19; TRBD2 agrees at 9 bases. This CDR3 contains 16 residues. J gave up 2 bases and V 6 bases, and 7 bases lay outside the gene matches. CDR1 and CDR2 (germline): LNHDA, SQIVND (reference sequence). The CDR3 DNA follows: TGTGCCAGTAGGCAGCGGGGGGCAAAAAACACCGGGGAGCTGTTTTTT. Amino acids: CASRQRGAKNTGELFF.

V and J are TRBV5-1 and TRBJ2-3; 11 bases are shared with TRBD2. J gave up 3 bases and V 4 bases, and 7 bases lay outside the gene matches. The CDR3 covers 16 residues. Per the germline V gene, CDR1 is SGHRS and CDR2 is YFSETQ. CDR3 DNA: TGCGCCAGCAGCCCCTTTTTAGCGGGAGGGACAGATACGCAGTATTTT. Amino acids: CASSPFLAGGTDTQYF. Supplemented by reference TRBV5-1 and TRBJ2-3, the full variable domain reads KAGVTQTPRYLIKTRGQQVTLSCSPISGHRSVSWYQQTPGQGLQFLFEYFSETQRNKGNFPGRFSGRQFSNSRSEMNVSTLELGDSALYLCASSPFLAGGTDTQYFGPGTRLTVL.

This chain's CDR3 is CASSQKPGQGPSGPSYEQYF. DNA for the CDR3: TGCGCCAGCAGCCAAAAGCCGGGACAGGGGCCTAGCGGGCCCAGCTACGAGCAGTACTTC. The chain carries TRBV4-3 and TRBJ2-7; 10 bases match TRBD1. The CDR3 has 20 amino acids. Germline CDR1 LGHNA, CDR2 YSLEER. The trim removed 2 bases at V and 3 bases at J, leaving 19 bases unmatched.

The chain combines TRBV14 with TRBJ2-3; TRBD2 aligns across 7 bases. Per germline, CDR1 SGHDN and CDR2 FVKESK. V shed 1 base, J shed 6 bases, and the junction held 13 bases outside the gene matches. This CDR3 region has 17 residues. This chain's CDR3 is CASSQALAAGWADTQYF. DNA for the CDR3: TGTGCCAGCAGCCAAGCTCTCGCAGCGGGATGGGCGGATACGCAGTATTTT.

J is TRBJ2-1 and V is TRBV9; perhaps TRBD2 as D (5 bases). CDR1 SGDLS and CDR2 YYNGEE come from the germline V gene. The CDR3 is 15 amino acids. V shed 0 bases and J shed 3 bases, with 10 bases lying between them. The CDR3 loop is CASSVGSGIYNEQFF. CDR3 in DNA: TGTGCCAGCAGCGTAGGAAGCGGAATCTACAATGAGCAGTTCTTC.

The chain uses TRBV7-9 and TRBJ2-3; 9 nucleotides line up with TRBD1. The CDR3 covers 15 residues. Germline lookup yields CDR1 SEHNR and CDR2 FQNEAQ (reference sequence). The trim removed 1 base at V and 3 bases at J, leaving 2 bases unmatched. The CDR3 loop reads CASSLGTGVTDTQYF. The CDR3 nucleotides read TGTGCCAGCAGCTTAGGGACAGGGGTAACAGATACGCAGTATTTT.

Of note for this clone: Different DNA sequences within this sample yield the same CDR3. The J gene is TRBJ1-2, the V gene TRBV15, with a weak D call TRBD1 (6 bases). Trimming pared 0 bases from V and 5 bases from J, leaving 10 bases between. There are 14 residues in the CDR3. Germline loops: CDR1 LNHNV, CDR2 YYDKDF (reference sequence). Here the CDR3 DNA reads TGTGCCACCAGCAGAGATAGACAGGCTTATGGCTACACCTTC. Residues: CATSRDRQAYGYTF.

V and J are TRBV19 and TRBJ1-6, with 9 bases lining up with TRBD1. The CDR3 is 13 residues long. Looked up from germline, CDR1 is LNHDA and CDR2 is SQIVND (reference sequence). The ends lost 10 bases at V and 11 bases at J; junction bases unmatched: 9. This chain's CDR3 is CATTDRGLTPLHF. The DNA for the CDR3 is TGTGCCACCACCGACAGGGGGTTGACACCCCTCCACTTT.

The V gene is TRBV11-2, the J gene TRBJ2-7, with 8 nucleotides matching TRBD1. The CDR3 covers 16 residues. Trimming at V came to 0 bases and at J to 2 bases, leaving 6 bases not matched to a gene. From germline, CDR1 is SGHAT and CDR2 FQNNGV. CDR3 residues: CASSLDSGGATYEQYF. In DNA, the CDR3 is TGTGCCAGCAGCTTAGATTCAGGGGGCGCAACCTACGAGCAGTACTTC.

Here the CDR3 DNA reads TGTGCCAGCAGCCCAGGCCGTTCACCCCTCCACTTT. Translation: CASSPGRSPLHF. The chain carries TRBV7-2 and TRBJ1-6; D remains ambiguous. The V and J ends lost 5 bases and 9 bases respectively, with 8 bases between them. In germline, CDR1 is SGHTA, CDR2 FQGNSA. The CDR3 spans 12 residues.

The V gene is TRBV18, the J gene TRBJ2-2; TRBD1 is a possible D gene (6 bases). Germline assignment: CDR1 KGHSH and CDR2 LQKENI. The V end lost 5 bases, the J end lost 4 bases, and 17 bases lay between the germline ends. The CDR3 is 16 amino acids. Here the CDR3 DNA reads TGTGCCAGCTCAACAAATAACAGGGTGACCACCGGGGAGCTGTTTTTT. It codes for CASSTNNRVTTGELFF.

The chain combines TRBV6-4 with TRBJ1-6; perhaps TRBD1 as D (5 bases). The CDR3 is 14 amino acids. Trimming cost V 5 bases and J 9 bases, with 14 bases left between them. Germline lookup yields CDR1 MRHNA and CDR2 SNTAGT. For the CDR3, the DNA is TGTGCCAGCAGTCCCGGGGGGACCGGTTCACCCCTCCACTTT. It translates to CASSPGGTGSPLHF.